Listed here are 23 T cell receptor beta chains from one sample, sequenced in a study of tissue T cells after allogeneic stem cell transplantation (dated by TCRdb to between 2021 and 2024). Library prep was done by the immunoSEQ multiplex PCR assay. TCRdb took this table from immuneACCESS and kept in-frame rearrangements with V and J called. Such tables lack part of the clones; where checked against another copy, unresolved V genes explain under half of the gap, and the rest is unexplained. The sample contains around 1,800 clones, 59% of them found a single time. The ten largest clonotypes hold around 11% of the sample. The time point tag for this specimen amounts to: mouse harvest day 7 after allogeneic transplant. Each mouse graft consisted of 10^7 T-cell-depleted bone marrow cells plus 10^6 splenic CD5+ T cells and was given by tail vein injection. The sample comprised liver tissue. These TCRs come from a female BALB/c mouse given C57BL/6 T cells with graft-versus-host disease after an allogeneic hematopoietic cell transplant.

Note on this clone: Each gene name is a mouse one. From the germline J gene comes the end of the CDR3, since the read stops 1 residue before it. The chain links TRBV15 to TRBJ2-1; no clear D gene. CDR1 SGHND and CDR2 FRSKSL come from the germline V gene. The CDR3 totals 12 residues. V was shortened by 3 bases and J by 4 bases, with 4 bases between the two germline ends. The CDR3 reads CASSFPYAEQFF. CDR3 bases read: TGTGCCAGCAGTTTTCCTTATGCTGAGCAGTTC.

As to this clone: Genes here carry mouse names. The observed sequence ends 1 residue before the CDR3 terminus, with the missing tail filled in from the germline J gene. The chain employs TRBV5 and TRBJ2-2; 9 bases are shared with TRBD1. The V gene end was trimmed by 0 bases and the J gene end by 3 bases; junction bases not matched to a gene: 5. From germline, CDR1 is LGHNA and CDR2 YNLKQL (reference sequence). This CDR3 contains 17 residues. The CDR3 sequence is CASSQEVRQGDTGQLYF. CDR3 DNA (partial): TGTGCCAGCAGCCAAGAAGTGAGACAGGGGGACACCGGGCAGCTCTAC.

A few counts support this clone. Mouse gene names apply. With the read ending 1 residue before the CDR3 end, the germline J gene is used to fill in that end. The chain links TRBV26 to TRBJ1-3; D gene unclear. Germline CDR1 reads KGHPV; CDR2 reads FQNQEV (reference sequence). There are 14 residues in the CDR3. V was trimmed by 2 bases and J by 1 base, leaving 6 bases between them. The covered CDR3 bases are TGTGCCAGCAGTCTGAGTACATCTGGAAATACGCTCTAT. This codes for CASSLSTSGNTLY. The complete CDR3 protein is CASSLSTSGNTLYF.

As concerns this clone: The gene names here belong to mouse. The read falls 1 residue short of the CDR3 end, and the missing part is taken from the germline J gene. The chain joins TRBV3 to TRBJ1-1; TRBD1 aligns across 7 bases. Germline CDR1 and CDR2: SNHLY and FYNGKV (reference sequence). Germline trimming cut 4 bases from V and 0 bases from J; bases unmatched to any gene: 2. This CDR3 is 14 amino acids long. The sequenced part of the CDR3 DNA is TGTGCCAGCAGCTCCGGGACAGCAAACACAGAAGTCTTC. Its translation is CASSSGTANTEVF. In full, the CDR3 reads CASSSGTANTEVFF.

Only a few counts were recorded for this clone. Mouse germline and gene names are used. Read sequence stops 1 residue before the CDR3 end, and the germline J gene provides the missing end. The chain combines TRBV29 with TRBJ1-1, with a tentative D call TRBD1 (5 bases). This CDR3 contains 13 residues. Germline V gene data show CDR1 as MSHET and CDR2 as SYDVDS. Trimming took off 2 bases at V and 1 base at J, with 5 bases between the two ends. The CDR3 region is CASSLRGNTEVFF. The sequenced part of the CDR3 DNA is TGTGCTAGCAGTTTAAGGGGGAACACAGAAGTCTTC.

On this clone: Germline and genes: mouse. The read stops 1 residue short of the end of the CDR3; the missing end is completed from the germline J gene. The chain is built from TRBV5 and TRBJ2-5; 12 nucleotides match TRBD2. The ends lost 1 base at V and 8 bases at J; junction bases unmatched: 4. Germline V CDR1 and CDR2: LGHNA, YNLKQL (reference sequence). The CDR3 length is 15 residues. The sequenced part of the CDR3 DNA is TGTGCCAGCAGCCAAGGACTGGGGGGGCGCGTCACCCAGTAC. Translation gives CASSQGLGGRVTQY. The CDR3, in full, reads CASSQGLGGRVTQYF.

As concerns this clone: Any gene name here is a mouse gene name. The CDR3 is cut off 1 residue early in the read; its end comes from the germline J gene. The rearrangement joins TRBV13-1 to TRBJ2-1; D unresolved. This CDR3 region has 14 residues. V was clipped by 3 bases and J by 0 bases, with 7 bases between them. Germline-derived CDR1 and CDR2 are NSHNY and SYGAGN. CDR3 residues: CASSATDNYAEQFF. Partial CDR3 DNA: TGTGCCAGCAGTGCAACAGATAACTATGCTGAGCAGTTC.

Details on this clone: The gene names here belong to mouse. The DNA ends 1 residue before the CDR3 does, and the rest of the CDR3 is filled in from the germline J gene. The chain uses TRBV3 and TRBJ1-4; D is unresolved. CDR1 and CDR2 from the germline V gene are SNHLY and FYNGKV (reference sequence). V lost 5 bases and J lost 8, with 9 bases in between. This CDR3 has 12 amino acids. The CDR3 sequence is CASSVQRERLFF. The covered CDR3 bases are TGTGCCAGCAGCGTACAGAGGGAAAGATTATTT.

With regard to this clone: Each gene name is a mouse one. The read is 1 residue too short to cover the CDR3 end, so that end is filled in from the germline J gene. V usage is TRBV5 and J usage is TRBJ1-1, with 9 bases that match TRBD1. Germline CDR1 LGHNA, CDR2 YNLKQL (reference sequence). V lost 4 bases to trimming and J lost 2 bases; unmatched junction nucleotides: 2. The length of the CDR3 is 14 residues. CDR3 DNA, as far as it was read: TGTGCCAGCAGCCGGACAGGGGCTAACACAGAAGTCTTC. This codes for CASSRTGANTEVF. The CDR3 in its entirety is CASSRTGANTEVFF.

In this sample, this clone turned up a few times. Genes and germline are mouse. Read sequence stops 1 residue before the CDR3 end, and the germline J gene provides the missing end. This sequence joins TRBV26 and TRBJ1-2, with 11 nucleotides matching TRBD1. The V segment lost 6 bases and the J segment 0 bases; nucleotides outside the gene matches: 0. Germline CDR1 reads KGHPV; CDR2 reads FQNQEV (reference sequence). This CDR3 comprises 14 residues. The sequenced part of the CDR3 DNA is TGTGCCAGCAGGGGACAGGGGGCAAACTCCGACTACACC. Translating gives CASRGQGANSDYT. In full, the CDR3 reads CASRGQGANSDYTF.

With respect to this clone: Genes and germline come from the mouse. This CDR3 reads CASSLDRDSDYTF. Partial CDR3 DNA: TGTGCCAGCAGCTTGGACAGGGACTCCGACTACACC. The chain joins TRBV3 to TRBJ1-2; TRBD1 aligns across 8 bases. The sequence runs out 1 residue before the end of the CDR3; the remainder is reconstructed from the germline J gene. This CDR3 spans 13 amino acids. With 3 bases clipped from V and 3 bases from J, the junction kept 0 bases outside the gene matches. The germline V gene encodes CDR1 SNHLY and CDR2 FYNGKV (reference sequence).

About this clone itself: The genes are named according to mouse. The missing CDR3 end, 1 residue past where the read stops, is filled in from the germline J gene. The V and J genes are TRBV26 and TRBJ1-1, with D tentatively TRBD1 (6 bases). V lost 1 base and J 3 bases, leaving 9 bases between the germline ends. The germline V gene encodes CDR1 KGHPV and CDR2 FQNQEV (reference sequence). The CDR3 totals 14 residues. Here the CDR3 reads CASSLYSGDTEVFF. The covered CDR3 bases are TGTGCCAGCAGTCTGTATTCAGGGGACACAGAAGTCTTC.

Worth noting for this clone: Here the gene names and germline are mouse. The read ends 1 residue before the CDR3 terminus; that terminus is restored from the germline J gene. J is TRBJ2-5 and V is TRBV16; no definite D call. V was cut by 2 bases and J by 1 base, with 4 bases left in between. CDR3 length: 13 residues. Germline CDR1 SGHSA, CDR2 FRNQAP. The covered CDR3 bases are TGTGCAAGCAGCTTAAGGGACCAAGACACCCAGTAC. This gives the protein CASSLRDQDTQY. The full CDR3 protein reads CASSLRDQDTQYF. The complete variable domain, with remaining parts taken from reference TRBV16 and TRBJ2-5, reads NAGVIQTPRHKVTGKGQEATLWCEPISGHSAVFWYRQTIVQGLEFLTYFRNQAPIDDSGMPKERFSAQMPNQSHSTLKIQSTQPQDSAVYLCASSLRDQDTQYFGPGTRLLVL.

In regard to this clone: Gene names denote mouse genes. The CDR3 goes on 1 residue after the read ends, and that part is filled in from the germline J gene. This chain links TRBV26 with TRBJ1-1; no reliable D call. The CDR3 totals 11 residues. The V gene lost 2 bases and the J gene lost 3 bases, with 1 base spanning the gap. Germline V gene data show CDR1 as KGHPV and CDR2 as FQNQEV (reference sequence). CDR3 amino acids: CASSLDTEVFF. CDR3 DNA, as far as it was read: TGTGCCAGCAGTCTGGACACAGAAGTCTTC.

Comment on this clone: The germline and genes are mouse ones. The CDR3 end lies 1 residue beyond the end of the read and is filled in from the germline J gene. V gene TRBV16 combines with J gene TRBJ1-1; unclear D gene. V lost 0 bases, J lost 3 bases, and 5 bases lay in between. Germline lookup yields CDR1 SGHSA and CDR2 FRNQAP. The length of the CDR3 is 13 residues. CDR3 DNA, as far as it was read: TGTGCAAGCAGCTTAGATTCAGACACAGAAGTCTTC. Residues: CASSLDSDTEVF. The whole CDR3 is CASSLDSDTEVFF.

Worth noting for this clone: The genes and germline here are from mouse. The read finishes 1 residue shy of the CDR3 end, and the germline J gene is used to complete it. This rearrangement joins TRBV3 to TRBJ1-4; 7 nucleotides match TRBD1. Losses at the gene ends were 5 bases for V and 0 bases for J; bases not matched to a gene: 3. The CDR3 runs to 15 residues. Germline V gene lookup returns CDR1 SNHLY and CDR2 FYNGKV (reference sequence). The part of the CDR3 DNA that was read is TGTGCCAGCAGCCAGGGACAGCTTTCCAACGAAAGATTATTT. Translating it yields CASSQGQLSNERLF. The entire CDR3 reads CASSQGQLSNERLFF.

In the case of this clone: The germline and genes are mouse ones. CDR3 loop: CASSSGLGGNEQYF. CDR3 DNA, as far as it was read: TGTGCCAGCAGCTCGGGACTGGGGGGCAACGAACAGTAC. This rearrangement joins TRBV4 to TRBJ2-7, with 12 nucleotides matching TRBD2. Read sequence stops 1 residue before the CDR3 end, and the germline J gene provides the missing end. The length of the CDR3 is 14 residues. The germline gives CDR1 LGHDT, CDR2 YNNKQL (reference sequence). V dropped 4 bases and J dropped 7; count of bases not matched to a gene: 5.

Regarding this clone: The germline and genes are mouse ones. Coverage ceases 1 residue before the CDR3 finishes, and the germline J gene fills in the end. The chain has TRBV12-1 and TRBJ2-5; TRBD2 is a possible D gene (7 bases). Germline assignment: CDR1 SGHSN and CDR2 HYEKVE. The CDR3 has 16 residues. The ends were cut back, 4 bases at V and 0 bases at J, with 16 bases in the middle. This CDR3 is CASSRGARGNQDTQYF. The CDR3 DNA, read in part, is TGTGCCAGCTCACGGGGGGCGAGGGGTAACCAAGACACCCAGTAC. Complete variable domain (other parts from reference TRBV12-1 and TRBJ2-5): DSGVVQSPRHIIKEKGGRSVLTCIPISGHSNVVWYQQTLGKELKFLIQHYEKVERDKGFLPSRFSVQQFDDYHSEMNMSALELEDSAMYFCASSRGARGNQDTQYFGPGTRLLVL.

A word on this clone: Any gene name here is a mouse gene name. From the germline J gene comes the end of the CDR3, since the read stops 1 residue before it. The chain is built from TRBV3 and TRBJ2-7; TRBD2 agrees at 12 bases. The CDR3 totals 13 residues. CDR1 and CDR2 from the germline V gene are SNHLY and FYNGKV (reference sequence). V shed 4 bases, J shed 6 bases, and the junction held 1 base outside the gene matches. CDR3 residues: CASSWDWGAEQYF. CDR3 DNA (partial): TGTGCCAGCAGCTGGGACTGGGGGGCTGAACAGTAC.

This clone is large (0.1 to 1%) in the sample. Genes and germline come from the mouse. The sequenced fragment ends 1 residue before the CDR3 boundary, so the rest is inferred from the germline J gene. The gene calls are TRBV14 and TRBJ2-7, with D uncertain. CDR1 SGHDT and CDR2 FRDEAV come from the germline V gene. Trimming pared 6 bases from V and 3 bases from J, leaving 7 bases between. The CDR3 has 11 residues. The sequenced part of the CDR3 DNA is TGTGCCAGCATTGGCAGCTATGAACAGTAC. Encoded protein: CASIGSYEQY. The complete CDR3 sequence is CASIGSYEQYF.

Concerning this clone: These gene names are mouse names. The read terminates 1 residue before the CDR3 end, so the remaining end is supplied by the germline J gene. The rearrangement uses TRBV13-1 and TRBJ2-7, with 7 bases aligning to TRBD2. The CDR3 extends over 13 amino acids. V lost 2 bases, J lost 4 bases, and 3 bases stayed unmatched. Germline CDR1 NSHNY, CDR2 SYGAGN. The chain's CDR3 is CASSDRGGYEQYF. The sequenced CDR3 bases are TGTGCCAGCAGTGACCGGGGGGGATATGAACAGTAC.

This clone was found a few times. Mouse gene names and germline throughout. The observed sequence ends 1 residue before the CDR3 terminus, with the missing tail filled in from the germline J gene. The chain recombines TRBV13-1 with TRBJ2-7; TRBD1 might be the D (6 bases). The CDR3 loop spans 12 amino acids. Germline V gene lookup returns CDR1 NSHNY and CDR2 SYGAGN. The ends were cut back, 6 bases at V and 7 bases at J, with 14 bases in the middle. The part of the CDR3 DNA that was read is TGTGCCAGCATTTCGACAGGAGGGGAACAGTAC. As protein: CASISTGGEQY. The CDR3 in its entirety is CASISTGGEQYF.

As regards this clone: Gene names and germline match the mouse. The CDR3 end is not reached by the read, which stops 1 residue before it; the germline J gene fills it in. J is TRBJ2-5 and V is TRBV3, with 7 bases aligning to TRBD2. With V trimmed by 3 bases and J by 2 bases, 2 bases remained unmatched. This CDR3 is built from 14 residues. The germline CDR1 and CDR2 sequences are SNHLY and FYNGKV (reference sequence). CDR3 DNA (partial): TGTGCCAGCAGCTTCGGACTGGCCCAAGACACCCAGTAC. It codes for CASSFGLAQDTQY. The whole CDR3 protein is CASSFGLAQDTQYF.